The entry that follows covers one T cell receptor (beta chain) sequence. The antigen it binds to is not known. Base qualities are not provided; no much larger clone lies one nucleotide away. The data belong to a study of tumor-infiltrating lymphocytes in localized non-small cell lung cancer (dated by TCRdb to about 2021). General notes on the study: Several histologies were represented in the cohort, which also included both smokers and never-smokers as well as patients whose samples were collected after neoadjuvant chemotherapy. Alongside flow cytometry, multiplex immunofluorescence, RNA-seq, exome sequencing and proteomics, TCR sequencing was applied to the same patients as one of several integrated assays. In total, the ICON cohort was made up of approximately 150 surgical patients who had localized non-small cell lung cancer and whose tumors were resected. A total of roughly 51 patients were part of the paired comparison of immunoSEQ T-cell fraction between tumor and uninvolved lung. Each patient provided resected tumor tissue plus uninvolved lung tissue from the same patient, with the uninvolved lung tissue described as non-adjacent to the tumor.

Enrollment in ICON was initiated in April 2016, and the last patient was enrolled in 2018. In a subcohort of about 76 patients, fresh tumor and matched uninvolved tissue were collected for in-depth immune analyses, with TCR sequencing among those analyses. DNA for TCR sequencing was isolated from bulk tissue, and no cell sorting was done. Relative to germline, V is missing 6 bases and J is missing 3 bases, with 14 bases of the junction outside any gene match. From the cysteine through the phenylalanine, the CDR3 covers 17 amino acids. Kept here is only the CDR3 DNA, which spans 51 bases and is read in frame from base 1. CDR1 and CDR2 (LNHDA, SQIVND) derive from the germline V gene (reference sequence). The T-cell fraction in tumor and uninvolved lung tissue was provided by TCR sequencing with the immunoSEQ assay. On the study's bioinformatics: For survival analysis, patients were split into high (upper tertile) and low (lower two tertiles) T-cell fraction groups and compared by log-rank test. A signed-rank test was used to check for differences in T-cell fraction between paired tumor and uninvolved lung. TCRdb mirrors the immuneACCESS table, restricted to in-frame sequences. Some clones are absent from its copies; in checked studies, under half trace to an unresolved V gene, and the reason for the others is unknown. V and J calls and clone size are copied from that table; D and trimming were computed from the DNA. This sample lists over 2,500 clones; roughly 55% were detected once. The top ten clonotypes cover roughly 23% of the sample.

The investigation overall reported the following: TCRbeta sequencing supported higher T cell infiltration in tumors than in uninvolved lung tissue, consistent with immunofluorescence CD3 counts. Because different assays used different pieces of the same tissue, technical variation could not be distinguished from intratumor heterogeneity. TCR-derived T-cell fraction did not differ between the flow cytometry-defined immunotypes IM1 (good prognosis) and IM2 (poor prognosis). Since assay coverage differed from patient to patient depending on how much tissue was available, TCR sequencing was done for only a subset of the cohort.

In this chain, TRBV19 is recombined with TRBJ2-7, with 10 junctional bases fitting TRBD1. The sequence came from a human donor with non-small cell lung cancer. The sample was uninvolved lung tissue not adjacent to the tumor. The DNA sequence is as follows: TGTGCCAGTAGCCGCAACTATCCCGGGACAGGGGACTACGAGCAGTACTTC. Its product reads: CASSRNYPGTGDYEQYF. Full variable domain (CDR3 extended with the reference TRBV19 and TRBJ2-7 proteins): DGGITQSPKYLFRKEGQNVTLSCEQNLNHDAMYWYRQDPGQGLRLIYYSQIVNDFQKGDIAEGYSVSREKKESFPLTVTSAQKNPTAFYLCASSRNYPGTGDYEQYFGPGTRLTVT.